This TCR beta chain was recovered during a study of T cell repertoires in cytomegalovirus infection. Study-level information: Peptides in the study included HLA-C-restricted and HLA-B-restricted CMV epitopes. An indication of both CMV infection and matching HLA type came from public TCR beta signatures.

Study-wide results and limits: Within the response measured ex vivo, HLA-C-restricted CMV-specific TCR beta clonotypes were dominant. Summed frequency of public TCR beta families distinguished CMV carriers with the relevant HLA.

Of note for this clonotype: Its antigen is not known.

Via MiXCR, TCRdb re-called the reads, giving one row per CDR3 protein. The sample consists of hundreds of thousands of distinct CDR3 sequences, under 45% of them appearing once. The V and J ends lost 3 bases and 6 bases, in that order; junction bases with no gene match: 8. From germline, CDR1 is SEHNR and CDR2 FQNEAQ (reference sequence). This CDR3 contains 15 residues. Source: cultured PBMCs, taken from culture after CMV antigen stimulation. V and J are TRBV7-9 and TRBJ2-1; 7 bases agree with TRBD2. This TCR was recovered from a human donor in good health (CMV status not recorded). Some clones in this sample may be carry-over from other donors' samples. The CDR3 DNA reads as TGTGCCAGCAGCTTTATAAGCGGGGAGGTCAATGAGCAGTTCTTC. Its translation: CASSFISGEVNEQFF.